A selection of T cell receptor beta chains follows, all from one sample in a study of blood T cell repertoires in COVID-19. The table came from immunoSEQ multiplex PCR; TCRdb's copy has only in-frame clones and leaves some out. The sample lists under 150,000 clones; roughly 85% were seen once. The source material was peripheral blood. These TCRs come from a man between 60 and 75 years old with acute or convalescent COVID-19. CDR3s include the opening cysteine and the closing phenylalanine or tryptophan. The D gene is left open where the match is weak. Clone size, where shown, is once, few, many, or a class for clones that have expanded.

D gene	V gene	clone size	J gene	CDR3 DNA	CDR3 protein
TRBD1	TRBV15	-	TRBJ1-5	TGTGCCACCAGCAGAGAAACAGGGGTCTATCAGCCCCAGCATTTT	CATSRETGVYQPQHF
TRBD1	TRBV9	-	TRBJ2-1	TGTGCCAGCAGCCCCAAGGGGGCTTTAATGGGTGAGCAGTTCTTC	CASSPKGALMGEQFF
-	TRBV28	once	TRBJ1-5	TGTGCCAGCAGCATCAGTTTAGGGGGTCAGCCCCAGCATTTT	CASSISLGGQPQHF
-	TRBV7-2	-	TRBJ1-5	TGTGCCAGCAGTCTAGACAGAACCATCAATCAGCCCCAGCATTTT	CASSLDRTINQPQHF
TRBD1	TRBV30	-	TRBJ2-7	TGTGCCTGGAGTACAGACAGGGGGCAGTACTTC	CAWSTDRGQYF
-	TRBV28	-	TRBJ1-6	TGTGCCGCACAAGTCGGGAACCCTAATTCACCCCTCCACTTT	CAAQVGNPNSPLHF
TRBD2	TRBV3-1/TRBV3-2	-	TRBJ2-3	TGTGCCAGCAGCGCACCGGGACTAGCGGGAGATACGCAGTATTTT	CASSAPGLAGDTQYF
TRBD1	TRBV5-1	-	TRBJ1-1	TGCGCCAGCAGCCCCCTCGACAGGGCGGTTGGAGCTTTCTTT	CASSPLDRAVGAFF
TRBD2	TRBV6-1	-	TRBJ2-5	TGTGCCAGCAGTGAAGTGGGACTAGCGGCCCAAGAGACCCAGTACTTC	CASSEVGLAAQETQYF
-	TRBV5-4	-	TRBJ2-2	TGTGCCAGCAGCTTACAGGGTAGGGGCACCGGGGAGCTGTTTTTT	CASSLQGRGTGELFF
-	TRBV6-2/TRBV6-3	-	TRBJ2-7	TGTGCCAGCAGTTACGCGCGCGTAACCTCCTACGAGCAGTACTTC	CASSYARVTSYEQYF
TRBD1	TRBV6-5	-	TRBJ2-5	TGTGCCAGCACCCGGGACAGCCAGGAGACCCAGTACTTC	CASTRDSQETQYF
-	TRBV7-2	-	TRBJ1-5	TGTGCCAGCAGCCGGGGGGTGGGAGAGGGCTACCCCCAGCATTTT	CASSRGVGEGYPQHF
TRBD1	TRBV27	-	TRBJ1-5	TGTGCCAGCAGTTCGCGGACAGGGGATAGCAATCAGCCCCAGCATTTT	CASSSRTGDSNQPQHF
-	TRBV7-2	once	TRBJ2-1	TGTGCCAGCAGCTTAGAGGGAGCGGCGAGCTCCTACAATGAGCAGTTCTTC	CASSLEGAASSYNEQFF
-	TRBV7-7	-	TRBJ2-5	TGTGCTAGCAGCTTAGATGGACAGAACCAAGAGACCCAGTACTTC	CASSLDGQNQETQYF
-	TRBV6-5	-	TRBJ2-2	TGTGCCAGCATGGAACAGGGAGCAAGCGGGGAGCTGTTTTTT	CASMEQGASGELFF
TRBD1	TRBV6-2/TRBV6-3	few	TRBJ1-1	TGTGCCAGCAGTCCCCTACAGGGGAGATGGAACACTGAAGCTTTCTTT	CASSPLQGRWNTEAFF
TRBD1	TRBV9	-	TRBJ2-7	TGTGCCAGCAGCGTAGGGACAGGGACCTACGAGCAGTACTTC	CASSVGTGTYEQYF
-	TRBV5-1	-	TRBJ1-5	TGCGCCAGCAGCTTGGGAATCGGGGGTAGAAATCAGCCCCAGCATTTT	CASSLGIGGRNQPQHF
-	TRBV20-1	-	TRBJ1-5	TGCAGTGCTAGTTTATACGGACAGAGACAATATAGCAATCAGCCCCAGCATTTT	CSASLYGQRQYSNQPQHF
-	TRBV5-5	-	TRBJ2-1	TGTGCCAGCAGCTTGATAGCAGGGGAGAATGAGCAGTTCTTC	CASSLIAGENEQFF
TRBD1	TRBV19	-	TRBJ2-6	TGTGCCAGCCGACAGGGGGTCAACTCTGGGGCCAACGTCCTGACTTTC	CASRQGVNSGANVLTF
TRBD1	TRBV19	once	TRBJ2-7	TGTGCCAGTAGTCCCGCCGGGACAGGGGGCGTAGAGCAGTACTTC	CASSPAGTGGVEQYF
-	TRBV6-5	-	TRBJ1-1	TGTGCCAGCGGGGAGACCTTGAACACTGAAGCTTTCTTT	CASGETLNTEAFF
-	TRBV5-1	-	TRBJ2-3	TGCGCCAGCAGCGCGCAAGGGGTCGGCACAGATACGCAGTATTTT	CASSAQGVGTDTQYF
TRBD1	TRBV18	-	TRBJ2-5	TGTGCCAGCTCACCACGAGCAGGGGGCGCGCAGACCCAGTACTTC	CASSPRAGGAQTQYF
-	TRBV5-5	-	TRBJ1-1	TGTGCCAGCAGCCCGGGACAAGTGAACACTGAAGCTTTCTTT	CASSPGQVNTEAFF
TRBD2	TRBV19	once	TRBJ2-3	TGTGCCAGTAGTATAGGATGGGAGGGTACGCAGTATTTT	CASSIGWEGTQYF
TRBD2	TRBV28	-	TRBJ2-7	TGTGCCAGCAAGGAGACTAGCGCCCACGAGCAGTACTTC	CASKETSAHEQYF
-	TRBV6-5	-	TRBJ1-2	TGTGCCAGCAAGACAAGCCCTTATGGTGGCTACACCTTC	CASKTSPYGGYTF
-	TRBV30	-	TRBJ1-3	TGTGCCTCCCAGGGCCTCTCTGGAAACACCATATATTTT	CASQGLSGNTIYF
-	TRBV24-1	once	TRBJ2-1	TGTGCCACCAGTGATAGCGGCAGGGGCAATGAGCAGTTCTTC	CATSDSGRGNEQFF
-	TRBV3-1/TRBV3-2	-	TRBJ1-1	TGTGCCAGCAGCCAAGCGAGGAACACTGAAGCTTTCTTT	CASSQARNTEAFF
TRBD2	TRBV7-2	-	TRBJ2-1	TGTGCCAGCAGCCAACAACTAGCGGGGAACAATGAGCAGTTCTTC	CASSQQLAGNNEQFF
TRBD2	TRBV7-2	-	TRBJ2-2	TGTGCCAGCAGCGTCGGGACTAGCGATACCGGGGAGCTGTTTTTT	CASSVGTSDTGELFF
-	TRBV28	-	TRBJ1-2	TGTGCCAGCAGTTTATCACAGGGAGGGGTGACTAACTATGGCTACACCTTC	CASSLSQGGVTNYGYTF
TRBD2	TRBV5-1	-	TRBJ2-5	TGCGCCAGCAGCTCCCTTAGCGGGAAGCAAGAGACCCAGTACTTC	CASSSLSGKQETQYF
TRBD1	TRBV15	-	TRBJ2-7	TGTGCCACCAGCACGACAAATCCCCGGGACAGAAAGTACGAGCAGTACTTC	CATSTTNPRDRKYEQYF
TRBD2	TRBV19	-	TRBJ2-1	TGTGCCAGTACCCTACGGGAGGGAGGGGGGCATGAGCAGTTCTTC	CASTLREGGGHEQFF